The 4 T cell receptor beta chains listed next were all sequenced from one sample in a study of regulatory T cells in long-lasting Graves disease. In building TCR beta libraries, iRepertoire HTBI primers were used together with Arm-PCR of CDR3 regions. One entry per CDR3 protein results from TCRdb running MiXCR on the multiplex PCR reads. The profile shows under 500,000 distinct CDR3 sequences, around 20% of them singletons. Time point noted: persistent/refractory GD, antithyroid drugs over 5 years with positive TRAb. PBMC RNA served as the TCR library source. Sample: peripheral blood mononuclear cells (PBMCs), taken when the disease was refractory, from a patient treated with antithyroid drugs. These receptor sequences come from a female donor with Graves disease.

The chain has TRBV5-1 and TRBJ1-1; perhaps TRBD1 as D (6 bases). V was clipped by 1 base and J by 6 bases, with 13 bases between them. The germline V gene encodes CDR1 SGHRS and CDR2 YFSETQ. CDR3 length equals 14 residues. The CDR3 loop is CASSLTGLEAEAFF. The CDR3 nucleotides read TGCGCCAGCAGCTTGACAGGGCTAGAGGCTGAAGCTTTCTTT.

The chain is built from TRBV9 and TRBJ1-1, with D perhaps matching TRBD1 (6 bases). The CDR3 is 16 amino acids. Germline V gene sequence: CDR1 SGDLS, CDR2 YYNGEE. Trimming left V 1 base short and J 0 bases short, with 13 bases between. CDR3 nucleotide sequence: TGTGCCAGCAGCGTAATCGACCCAGGGGTGAACACTGAAGCTTTCTTT. Its translation: CASSVIDPGVNTEAFF.

This clonotype has a handful of counts. The rearrangement uses TRBV30 and TRBJ1-1; a weak D match, TRBD1 (5 bases). Germline V gives CDR1 GTSNPN, CDR2 SVGIG (reference sequence). There are 13 residues in the CDR3. The V end was cut by 5 bases, the J end by 5 bases, with 15 bases between. The CDR3 protein is CAWSQGVGTEAFF. CDR3 coding DNA: TGTGCCTGGTCCCAGGGAGTTGGTACTGAAGCTTTCTTT.

Ten or more counts support this clonotype. V usage is TRBV14 and J usage is TRBJ2-7; D possibly matches TRBD1 or TRBD2 (5 bases each). Germline-derived CDR1 and CDR2 are SGHDN and FVKESK. This CDR3 is 14 amino acids long. Between the trimmed V and J ends, which lost 5 bases and 4 bases, there was a span of 15 bases. The CDR3 sequence is CASSSGAAKYEQYF. In DNA, the CDR3 is TGTGCCAGCAGCTCCGGGGCTGCGAAATACGAGCAGTACTTC.